The sequence of this T cell receptor (beta chain) was determined in a study of blood T cell repertoires in COVID-19. Between the trimmed V and J ends, which lost 2 bases and 1 base, there was a span of 17 bases. This CDR3 comprises 17 residues. Germline V gene data show CDR1 as MNHEY and CDR2 as SMNVEV (reference sequence). The assay was immunoSEQ multiplex PCR, and TCRdb's table has in-frame clones only and misses some. The data show some 430,000 clones, with about nine tenths seen just once and 0.6% held by the top ten. For recovered donors of Cohort 3, there were two negative PCRs, clearance, or symptom resolution.

This TCR was recovered from a young man who had recovered from COVID-19. The V gene is TRBV27, the J gene TRBJ1-1, with a weak D call TRBD1 (5 bases). Specimen: PBMCs or T cells enriched from blood (not recorded which). In DNA form, the CDR3 reads TGTGCCAGCAGTTTAACCCACTTACAGGTGAGGAACACTGAAGCTTTCTTT. Translation gives CASSLTHLQVRNTEAFF.